This T cell receptor beta chain was found in a study of response to subunit inactivated influenza vaccine. TCRdb reprocessed the RT-PCR reads with MiXCR, giving one entry per CDR3 protein. Altogether around 750,000 distinct CDR3 sequences are present, approximately 22% being singletons, with the ten largest covering about 9.4%. CDR1 is SGHAT, CDR2 FQNNGV, per germline. The CDR3 spans 15 residues. With 1 base removed from V and 2 bases from J, the gap between germline ends came to 11 bases. Study-level findings and limits: Authors proposed each seasonal influenza vaccination draws in few new T cells.

About this clonotype itself: The antigen remains unidentified.

This sequence was found in a man aged 50-59 years who received an inactivated influenza vaccine. This sequence joins TRBV11-2 and TRBJ1-2; D is uncertain. The sequences come from PBMCs from blood, collected 4 to 6 days after vaccination. The CDR3 region is CASSLGPTENYGYTF. Here the CDR3 DNA reads TGTGCCAGCAGCTTAGGGCCAACAGAGAACTATGGCTACACCTTC.